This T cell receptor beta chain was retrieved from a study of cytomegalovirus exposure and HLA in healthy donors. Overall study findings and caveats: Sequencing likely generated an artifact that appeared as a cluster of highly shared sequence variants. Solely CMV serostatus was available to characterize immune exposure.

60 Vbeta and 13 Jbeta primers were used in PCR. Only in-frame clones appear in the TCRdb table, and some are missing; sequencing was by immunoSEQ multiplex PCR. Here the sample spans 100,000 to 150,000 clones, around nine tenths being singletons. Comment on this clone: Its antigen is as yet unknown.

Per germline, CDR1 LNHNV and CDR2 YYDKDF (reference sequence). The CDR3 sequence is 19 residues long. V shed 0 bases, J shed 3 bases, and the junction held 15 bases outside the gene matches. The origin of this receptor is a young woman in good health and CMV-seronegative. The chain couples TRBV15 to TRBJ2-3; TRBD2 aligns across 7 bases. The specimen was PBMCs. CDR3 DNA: TGTGCCACCAGCAGAGATCAAAGGCTCGGCGGGAGTATGACAGATACGCAGTATTTT. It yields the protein CATSRDQRLGGSMTDTQYF.